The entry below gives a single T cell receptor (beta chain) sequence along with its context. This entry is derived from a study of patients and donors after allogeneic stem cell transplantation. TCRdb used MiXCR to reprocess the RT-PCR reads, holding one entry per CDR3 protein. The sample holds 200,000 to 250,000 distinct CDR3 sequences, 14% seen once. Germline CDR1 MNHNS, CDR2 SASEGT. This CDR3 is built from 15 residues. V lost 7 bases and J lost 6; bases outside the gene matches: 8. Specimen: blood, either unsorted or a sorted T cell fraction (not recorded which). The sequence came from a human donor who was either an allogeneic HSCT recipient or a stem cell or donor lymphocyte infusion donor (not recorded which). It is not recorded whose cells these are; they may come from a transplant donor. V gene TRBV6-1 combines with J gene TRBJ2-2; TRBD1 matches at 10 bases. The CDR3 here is CASNPGQGVSGELFF. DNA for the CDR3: TGTGCCAGCAACCCAGGACAGGGGGTCTCCGGGGAGCTGTTTTTT.